There are a few counts of the clone carrying this T cell receptor (beta chain). Antigen: not known. The sample is drawn from a study of post-analysis software for immune sequencing data. Study in general: Relapsing-remitting, secondary progressive and progressive-relapsing forms made up the multiple sclerosis disease courses.

cDNA libraries for TCR beta contained unique molecular identifiers. Once roughly 0.85 to 11 million T cells were used, hundreds of thousands of cDNA molecules resulted. TCRdb reprocessed the PCR reads via MiXCR and lists one record per CDR3 protein. The sample contains hundreds of thousands of distinct CDR3 sequences, approximately 60% of which appear only once. Notes on the study in general: F measure clustering grouped samples strongly by preparation batch. Compared against controls, patients with multiple sclerosis displayed significantly lower normalized Chao1 diversity. When patients were compared with controls, four or five TRBV segments were more frequent, TRBV5-6, TRBV5-1 and TRBV20-1 among them.

Losses at the gene ends were 0 bases for V and 5 bases for J; bases not matched to a gene: 6. Germline V gene data show CDR1 as SGHRS and CDR2 as YFSETQ. CDR3 length: 15 amino acids. This chain uses TRBV5-1 with TRBJ2-7, with 9 bases lining up with TRBD2. The specimen sequenced was blood. The source of this sequence is a girl aged 2-10 years with multiple sclerosis. This CDR3 is CASSLVGSGSDEQYF. The CDR3 region has the DNA TGCGCCAGCAGCTTGGTTGGTAGCGGGAGTGACGAGCAGTACTTC.